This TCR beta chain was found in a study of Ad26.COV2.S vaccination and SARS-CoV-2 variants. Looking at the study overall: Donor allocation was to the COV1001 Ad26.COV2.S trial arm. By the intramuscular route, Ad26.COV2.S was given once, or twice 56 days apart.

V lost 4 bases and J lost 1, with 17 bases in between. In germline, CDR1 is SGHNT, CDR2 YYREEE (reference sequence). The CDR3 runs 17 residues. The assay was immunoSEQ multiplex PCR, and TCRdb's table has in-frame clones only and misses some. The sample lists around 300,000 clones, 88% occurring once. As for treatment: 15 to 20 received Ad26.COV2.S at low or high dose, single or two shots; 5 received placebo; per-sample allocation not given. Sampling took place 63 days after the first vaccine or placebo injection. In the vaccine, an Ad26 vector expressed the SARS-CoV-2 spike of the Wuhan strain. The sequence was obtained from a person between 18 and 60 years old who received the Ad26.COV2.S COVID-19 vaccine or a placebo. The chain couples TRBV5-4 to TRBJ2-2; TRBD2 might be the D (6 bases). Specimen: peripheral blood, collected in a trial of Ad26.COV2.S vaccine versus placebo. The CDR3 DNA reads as TGTGCCAGCAGCCTGGGGGGACCGAGTTTGAACACCGGGGAGCTGTTTTTT. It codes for CASSLGGPSLNTGELFF.